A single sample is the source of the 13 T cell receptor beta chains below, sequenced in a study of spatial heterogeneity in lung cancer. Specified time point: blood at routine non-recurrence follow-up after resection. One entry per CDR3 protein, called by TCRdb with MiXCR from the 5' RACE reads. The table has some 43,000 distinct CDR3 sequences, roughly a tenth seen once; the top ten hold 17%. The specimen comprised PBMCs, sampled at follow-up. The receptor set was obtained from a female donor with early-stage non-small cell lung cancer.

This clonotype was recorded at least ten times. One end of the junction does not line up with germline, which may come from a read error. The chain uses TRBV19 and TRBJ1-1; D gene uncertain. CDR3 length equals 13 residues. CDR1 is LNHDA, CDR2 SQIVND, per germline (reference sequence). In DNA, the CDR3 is TGTGCCAGTAGTGTAGACCTGAACACTGAAGCTTTCTTT. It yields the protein CASSVDLNTEAFF. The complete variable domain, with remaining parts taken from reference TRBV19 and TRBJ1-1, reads DGGITQSPKYLFRKEGQNVTLSCEQNLNHDAMYWYRQDPGQGLRLIYYSQIVNDFQKGDIAEGYSVSREKKESFPLTVTSAQKNPTAFYLCASSVDLNTEAFFGQGTRLTVV.

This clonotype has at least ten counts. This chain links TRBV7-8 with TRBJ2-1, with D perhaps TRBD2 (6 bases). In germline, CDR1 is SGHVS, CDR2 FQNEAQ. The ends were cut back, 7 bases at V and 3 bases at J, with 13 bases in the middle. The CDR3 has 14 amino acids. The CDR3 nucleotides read TGTGCCAGCACCCGGGACTGGGACTACAATGAGCAGTTCTTC. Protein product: CASTRDWDYNEQFF. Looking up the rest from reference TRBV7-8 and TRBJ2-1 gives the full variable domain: GAGVSQSPRYKVAKRGQDVALRCDPISGHVSLFWYQQALGQGPEFLTYFQNEAQLDKSGLPSDRFFAERPEGSVSTLKIQRTQQEDSAVYLCASTRDWDYNEQFFGPGTRLTVL.

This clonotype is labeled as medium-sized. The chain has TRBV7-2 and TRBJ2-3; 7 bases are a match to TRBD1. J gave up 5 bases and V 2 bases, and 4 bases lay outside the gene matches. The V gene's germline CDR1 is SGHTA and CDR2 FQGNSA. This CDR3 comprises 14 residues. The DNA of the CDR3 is TGTGCCAGCAGCTTACTGACAGGGATAGATACGCAGTATTTT. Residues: CASSLLTGIDTQYF.

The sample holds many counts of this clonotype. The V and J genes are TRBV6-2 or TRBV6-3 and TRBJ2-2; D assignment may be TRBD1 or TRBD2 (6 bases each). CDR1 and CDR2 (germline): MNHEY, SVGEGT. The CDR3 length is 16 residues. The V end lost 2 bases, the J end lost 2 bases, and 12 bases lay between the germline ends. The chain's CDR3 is CASSYLIGGNTGELFF. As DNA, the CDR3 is TGTGCCAGCAGTTACCTCATCGGGGGCAACACCGGGGAGCTGTTTTTT.

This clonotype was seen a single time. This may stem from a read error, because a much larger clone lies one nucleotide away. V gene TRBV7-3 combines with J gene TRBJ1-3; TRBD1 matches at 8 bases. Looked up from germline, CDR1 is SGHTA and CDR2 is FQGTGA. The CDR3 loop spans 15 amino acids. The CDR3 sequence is CATSRTGGPGNTIYF. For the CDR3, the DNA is TGTGCCACCAGCCGAACAGGGGGTCCTGGAAACACCATATATTTT.

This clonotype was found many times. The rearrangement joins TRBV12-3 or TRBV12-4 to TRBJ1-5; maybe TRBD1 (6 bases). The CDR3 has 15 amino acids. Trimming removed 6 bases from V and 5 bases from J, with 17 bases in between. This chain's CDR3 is CASSQTDRVYQPQHF. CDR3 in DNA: TGTGCCAGCAGCCAGACGGACAGAGTATATCAGCCCCAGCATTTT.

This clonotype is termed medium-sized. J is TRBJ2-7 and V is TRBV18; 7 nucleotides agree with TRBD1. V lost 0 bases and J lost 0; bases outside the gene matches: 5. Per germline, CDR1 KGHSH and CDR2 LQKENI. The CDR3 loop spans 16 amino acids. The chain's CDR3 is CASSPPQGVSSYEQYF. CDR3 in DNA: TGTGCCAGCTCACCACCCCAGGGGGTGAGCTCCTACGAGCAGTACTTC.

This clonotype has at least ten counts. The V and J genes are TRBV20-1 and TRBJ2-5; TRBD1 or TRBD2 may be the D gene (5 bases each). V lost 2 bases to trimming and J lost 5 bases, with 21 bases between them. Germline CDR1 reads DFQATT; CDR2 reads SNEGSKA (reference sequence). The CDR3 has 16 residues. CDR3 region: CSARRESELPGETQYF. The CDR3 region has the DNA TGCAGTGCTAGAAGGGAGAGTGAGTTACCAGGGGAGACCCAGTACTTC.

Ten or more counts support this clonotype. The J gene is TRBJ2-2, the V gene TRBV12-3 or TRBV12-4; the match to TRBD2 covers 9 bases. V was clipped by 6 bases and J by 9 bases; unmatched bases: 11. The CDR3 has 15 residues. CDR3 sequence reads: CASRNSGGTLRELFF. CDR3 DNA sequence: TGTGCCAGCAGAAACAGCGGGGGGACCCTCCGGGAGCTGTTTTTT.

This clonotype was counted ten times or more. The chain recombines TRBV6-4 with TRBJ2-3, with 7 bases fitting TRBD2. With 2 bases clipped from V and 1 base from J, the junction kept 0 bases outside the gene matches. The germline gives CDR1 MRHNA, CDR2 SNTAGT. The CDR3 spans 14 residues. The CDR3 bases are TGTGCCAGCAGTGACGCGGGGGGCACAGATACGCAGTATTTT. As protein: CASSDAGGTDTQYF.

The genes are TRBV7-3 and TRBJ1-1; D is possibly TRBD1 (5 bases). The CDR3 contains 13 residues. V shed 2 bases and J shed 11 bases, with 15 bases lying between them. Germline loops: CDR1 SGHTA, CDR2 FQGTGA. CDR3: CASSLGHVESAFF. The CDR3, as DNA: TGTGCCAGCAGCTTAGGACACGTGGAGTCTGCTTTCTTT.

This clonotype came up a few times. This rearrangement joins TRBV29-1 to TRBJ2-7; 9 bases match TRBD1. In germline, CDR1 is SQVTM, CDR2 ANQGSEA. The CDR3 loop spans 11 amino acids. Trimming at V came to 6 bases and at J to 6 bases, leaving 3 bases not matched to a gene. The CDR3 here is CSVADRGEQYF. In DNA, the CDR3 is TGCAGCGTGGCGGACAGGGGCGAGCAGTACTTC.

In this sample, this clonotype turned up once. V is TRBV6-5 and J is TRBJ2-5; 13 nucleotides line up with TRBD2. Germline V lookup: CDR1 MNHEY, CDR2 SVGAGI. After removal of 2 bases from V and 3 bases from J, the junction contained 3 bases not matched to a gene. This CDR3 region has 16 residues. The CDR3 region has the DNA TGTGCCAGCAGTTACGGGGGACTAGCGGGGAAAGAGACCCAGTACTTC. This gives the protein CASSYGGLAGKETQYF.